This T cell receptor (beta chain) was sequenced in a study of T cell responses to AZD1222 COVID-19 vaccine. The overall study: Pooled samples include second doses given at about 4 or 12 weeks. Study-level findings and limits: With dominance at 160-218 and 743-854, vaccine-associated CD4 TCRs spanned spike. Seropositive status at baseline applied to only a handful of AZD1222 recipients.

Details on this clone: The antigen remains undetermined.

Produced via immunoSEQ multiplex PCR; TCRdb's table is partial and in-frame only. There are about 150,000 clones in the sample; 80% to 90% occur only once, and 5% to 5.5% lies in the top ten. Germline V gives CDR1 KGHSH, CDR2 LQKENI. CDR3 size: 12 residues. Trimming removed 7 bases from V and 8 bases from J; junction bases left unmatched: 6. Sequenced here: peripheral blood, sampled on day 0 of AZD1222 vaccination. The clonotype originates from an adult in good health. The chain recombines TRBV18 with TRBJ1-2, with TRBD1 identical over 8 bases. CDR3 coding DNA: TGTGCCAGCTTCCTGACAGGGGAAGGCTACACCTTC. Translation: CASFLTGEGYTF.